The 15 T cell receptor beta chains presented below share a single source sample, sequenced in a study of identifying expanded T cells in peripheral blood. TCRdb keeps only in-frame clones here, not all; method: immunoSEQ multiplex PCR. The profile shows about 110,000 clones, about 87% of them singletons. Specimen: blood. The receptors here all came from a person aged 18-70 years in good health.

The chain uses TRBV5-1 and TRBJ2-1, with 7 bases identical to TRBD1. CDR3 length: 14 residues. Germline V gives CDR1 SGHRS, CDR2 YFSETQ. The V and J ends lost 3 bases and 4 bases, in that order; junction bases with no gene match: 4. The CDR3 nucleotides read TGCGCCAGCAGCTACAGGGGTCCTTACAATGAGCAGTTCTTC. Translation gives CASSYRGPYNEQFF.

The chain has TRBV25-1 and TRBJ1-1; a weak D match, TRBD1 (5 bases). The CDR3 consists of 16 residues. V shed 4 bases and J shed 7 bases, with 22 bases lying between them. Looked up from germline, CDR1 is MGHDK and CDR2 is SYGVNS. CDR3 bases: TGTGCCAGCAGTGGGCGGGTGACAGCACCTTATGATGAAGCTTTCTTT. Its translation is CASSGRVTAPYDEAFF.

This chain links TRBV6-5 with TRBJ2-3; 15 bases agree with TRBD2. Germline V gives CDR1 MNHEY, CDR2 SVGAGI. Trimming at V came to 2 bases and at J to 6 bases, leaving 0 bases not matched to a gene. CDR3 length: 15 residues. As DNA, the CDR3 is TGTGCCAGCAGTTACGGACTAGCGGGAGGGGATACGCAGTATTTT. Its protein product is CASSYGLAGGDTQYF.

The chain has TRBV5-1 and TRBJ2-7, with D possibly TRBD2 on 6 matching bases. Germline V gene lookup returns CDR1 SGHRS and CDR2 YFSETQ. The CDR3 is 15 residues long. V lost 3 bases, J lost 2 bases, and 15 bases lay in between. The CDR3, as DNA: TGCGCCAGCAGCTGGGGACGGGAGAGGACCTACGAGCAGTACTTC. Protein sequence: CASSWGRERTYEQYF.

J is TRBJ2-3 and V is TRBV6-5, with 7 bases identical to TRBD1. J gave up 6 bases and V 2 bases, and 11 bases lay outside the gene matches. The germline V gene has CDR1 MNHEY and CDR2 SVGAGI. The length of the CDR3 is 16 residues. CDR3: CASSYAVTGPRDTQYF. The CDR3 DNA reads TGTGCCAGCAGTTACGCAGTGACAGGGCCTAGGGATACGCAGTATTTT.

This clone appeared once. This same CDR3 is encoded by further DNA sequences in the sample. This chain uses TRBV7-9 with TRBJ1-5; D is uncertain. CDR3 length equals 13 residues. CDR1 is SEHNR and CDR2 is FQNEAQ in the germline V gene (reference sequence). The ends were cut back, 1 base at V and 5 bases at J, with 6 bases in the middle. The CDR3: CASSLDNDQPQHF. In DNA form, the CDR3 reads TGTGCCAGCAGCTTAGATAATGATCAGCCCCAGCATTTT. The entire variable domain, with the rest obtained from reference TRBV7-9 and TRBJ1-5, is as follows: DTGVSQNPRHKITKRGQNVTFRCDPISEHNRLYWYRQTLGQGPEFLTYFQNEAQLEKSRLLSDRFSAERPKGSFSTLEIQRTEQGDSAMYLCASSLDNDQPQHFGDGTRLSIL.

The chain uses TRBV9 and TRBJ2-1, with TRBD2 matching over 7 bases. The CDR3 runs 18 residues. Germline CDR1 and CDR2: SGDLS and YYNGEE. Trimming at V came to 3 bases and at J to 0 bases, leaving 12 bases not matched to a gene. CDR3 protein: CASSAKLTAGNSYNEQFF. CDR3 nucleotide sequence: TGTGCCAGCAGCGCCAAGTTGACAGCGGGGAACTCCTACAATGAGCAGTTCTTC. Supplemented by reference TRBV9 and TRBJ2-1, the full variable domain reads DSGVTQTPKHLITATGQRVTLRCSPRSGDLSVYWYQQSLDQGLQFLIQYYNGEERAKGNILERFSAQQFPDLHSELNLSSLELGDSALYFCASSAKLTAGNSYNEQFFGPGTRLTVL.

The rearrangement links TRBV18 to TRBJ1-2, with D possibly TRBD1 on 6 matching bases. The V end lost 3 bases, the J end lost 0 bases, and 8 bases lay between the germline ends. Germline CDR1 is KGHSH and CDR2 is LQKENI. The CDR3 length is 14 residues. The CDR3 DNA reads TGTGCCAGCTCACCGGACAGCGCTAACTATGGCTACACCTTC. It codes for CASSPDSANYGYTF.

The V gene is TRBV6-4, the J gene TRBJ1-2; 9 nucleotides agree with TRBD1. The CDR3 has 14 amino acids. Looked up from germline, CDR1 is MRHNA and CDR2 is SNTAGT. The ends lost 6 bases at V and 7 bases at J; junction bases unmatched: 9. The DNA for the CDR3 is TGTGCCAGCAGCCCCGGGGACAGGGATCCTGGCTACACCTTC. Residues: CASSPGDRDPGYTF.

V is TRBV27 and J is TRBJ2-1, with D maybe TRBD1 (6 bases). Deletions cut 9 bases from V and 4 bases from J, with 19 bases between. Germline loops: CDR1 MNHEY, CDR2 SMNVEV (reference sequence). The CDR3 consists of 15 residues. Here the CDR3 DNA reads TGTGCCAGTCGGACGCTGGCAGGGGAATACAATGAGCAGTTCTTC. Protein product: CASRTLAGEYNEQFF.

The CDR3 DNA is TGTGCCAGCAGTACCTCCTTAGGGAATTCATTGGGTGGCTACACCTTC. Protein sequence: CASSTSLGNSLGGYTF. V is TRBV28 and J is TRBJ1-2, with D uncertain. Trimming cost V 5 bases and J 7 bases, with 23 bases left between them. Germline V gene lookup returns CDR1 MDHEN and CDR2 SYDVKM. This CDR3 has 16 residues.

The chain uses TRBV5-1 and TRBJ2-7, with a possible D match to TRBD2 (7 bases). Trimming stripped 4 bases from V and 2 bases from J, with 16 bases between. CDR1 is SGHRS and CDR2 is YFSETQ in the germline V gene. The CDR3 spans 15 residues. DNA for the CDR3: TGCGCCAGCAGCCCCCTTCGGGGGGCTACCTACGAGCAGTACTTC. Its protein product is CASSPLRGATYEQYF.

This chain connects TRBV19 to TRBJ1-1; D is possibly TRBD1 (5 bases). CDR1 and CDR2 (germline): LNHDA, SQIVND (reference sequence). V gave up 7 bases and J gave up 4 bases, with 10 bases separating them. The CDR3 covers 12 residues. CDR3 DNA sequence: TGTGCCAGTAAAGGGGAGGTCACTGAAGCTTTCTTT. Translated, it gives CASKGEVTEAFF. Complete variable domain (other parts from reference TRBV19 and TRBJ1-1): DGGITQSPKYLFRKEGQNVTLSCEQNLNHDAMYWYRQDPGQGLRLIYYSQIVNDFQKGDIAEGYSVSREKKESFPLTVTSAQKNPTAFYLCASKGEVTEAFFGQGTRLTVV.

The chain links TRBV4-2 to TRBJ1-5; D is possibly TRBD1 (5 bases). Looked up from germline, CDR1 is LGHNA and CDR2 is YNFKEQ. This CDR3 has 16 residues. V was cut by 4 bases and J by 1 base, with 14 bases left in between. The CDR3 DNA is TGTGCCAGCAGCCCCTGGGGCAGGGCGAGCAATCAGCCCCAGCATTTT. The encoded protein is CASSPWGRASNQPQHF.

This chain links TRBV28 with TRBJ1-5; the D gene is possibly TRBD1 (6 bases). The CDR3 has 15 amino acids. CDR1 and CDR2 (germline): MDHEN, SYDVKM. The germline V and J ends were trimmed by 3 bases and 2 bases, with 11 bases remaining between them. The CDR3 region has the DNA TGTGCCAGCAGTTTTTCACAGGGAGGCAATCAGCCCCAGCATTTT. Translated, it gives CASSFSQGGNQPQHF.